A selection of T cell receptor beta chains follows, all from one sample in a study of blood T cell repertoires in COVID-19. TCRdb's table, derived via immunoSEQ multiplex PCR, lists solely in-frame clones and lacks some. The sample has about 14,000 clones; 75% to 90% are singletons. Sequencing was carried out using peripheral blood. The receptors derive from a human donor in a cohort sampled during active COVID-19. CDR3s include the opening cysteine and the closing phenylalanine or tryptophan. The D gene is left open where the match is weak. Part of the rows lack a size; the others show once, few, many or a class for expanded clones.

v_gene	d_gene	abundance	j_gene	CDR3aa	CDR3nt
TRBV27	-	-	TRBJ1-6	CASSYQGKYNSPLHF	TGTGCCAGCAGTTATCAGGGGAAATATAATTCACCCCTCCACTTT
TRBV30	-	few	TRBJ1-2	CAWSDGTSNYGYTF	TGTGCCTGGAGCGACGGGACTTCTAACTATGGCTACACCTTC
TRBV27	TRBD2	-	TRBJ2-2	CASSVLAGTNGELFF	TGTGCCAGCAGTGTACTAGCGGGAACAAACGGGGAGCTGTTTTTT
TRBV27	TRBD1	-	TRBJ2-7	CASTQGPGQGVYEQYF	TGTGCCAGCACCCAGGGTCCGGGACAGGGGGTCTACGAGCAGTACTTC
TRBV7-2	TRBD1	-	TRBJ1-1	CASRDRGHNTEAFF	TGTGCCAGCAGGGACAGGGGGCATAACACTGAAGCTTTCTTT
TRBV10-3	TRBD1	once	TRBJ1-1	CATSGQGEGTEAFF	TGTGCCACCAGTGGACAGGGTGAAGGCACTGAAGCTTTCTTT
TRBV5-1	-	-	TRBJ2-7	CASSLGRQGSEQYF	TGCGCCAGCAGCTTGGGCCGTCAGGGAAGCGAGCAGTACTTC
TRBV7-8	-	-	TRBJ2-3	CASSLSGITDTQYF	TGTGCCAGCAGCTTATCAGGGATCACAGATACGCAGTATTTT
TRBV29-1	-	-	TRBJ1-2	CSVEFAGDGYTF	TGCAGCGTTGAGTTTGCCGGGGATGGCTACACCTTC
TRBV19	-	-	TRBJ1-6	CASSIGPKNSPLHF	TGTGCCAGTAGTATAGGCCCTAAGAATTCACCCCTCCACTTT
TRBV30	-	-	TRBJ2-7	CAWSVRTLVATYEQYF	TGTGCCTGGAGTGTAAGAACGTTGGTAGCCACCTACGAGCAGTACTTC
TRBV27	TRBD1	once	TRBJ2-2	CASSSFGQGNTGELFF	TGTGCCAGCAGTTCCTTTGGACAGGGGAACACCGGGGAGCTGTTTTTT
TRBV5-4	-	-	TRBJ2-5	CASSLDKGRTQYF	TGTGCCAGCAGCTTGGACAAGGGGCGGACCCAGTACTTC